The sequence of this T cell receptor beta chain was determined in a study of cytomegalovirus exposure and HLA in healthy donors. A multiplex PCR was run with 60 Vbeta primers and 13 Jbeta primers. Libraries were prepared by immunoSEQ multiplex PCR; TCRdb keeps only in-frame clonotypes and omits some of them. The sample consists of about 120,000 clones, 77% of them appearing once. Study-wide points: In a later analysis, common viral pathogens appeared linked to several of the most significant clusters. Accurate prediction of HLA-A and HLA-B alleles (for most subjects) was reportedly achieved from TCR beta sequences.

On this clone: The antigen is undetermined.

The CDR3 consists of 14 residues. Trimming took 8 bases from V and 9 from J; bases not matched to a gene: 13. Germline lookup yields CDR1 MNHEY and CDR2 SVGAGI. This TCR came from a man aged 40-49 years in good health and CMV-seropositive. The sequencing input was PBMCs. This chain joins TRBV6-5 and TRBJ2-7; 10 bases are shared with TRBD1. The CDR3 loop is CASRSGTGDPGQYF. The CDR3 DNA reads as TGTGCCAGCCGATCCGGGACAGGGGACCCCGGGCAGTACTTC.